A single sample gave rise to the 12 T cell receptor beta chains below, sequenced in a study of blood T cell repertoires in COVID-19. TCRdb's table, derived via immunoSEQ multiplex PCR, lists solely in-frame clones and lacks some. The sample yields around 64,000 clones, around 90% seen once. Sequenced material: peripheral blood. All receptors come from a human donor in a cohort sampled during active COVID-19.

V gene TRBV5-7 combines with J gene TRBJ1-5, with D maybe TRBD1 (5 bases). TRBV5-7 is an ORF; its function is uncertain. This CDR3 contains 14 residues. The V end lost 5 bases, the J end lost 5 bases, and 14 bases lay between the germline ends. The CDR3 bases are TGTGCCAGCAGTTTCACAGGCAGTGATCAGCCCCAGCATTTT. Amino acids: CASSFTGSDQPQHF.

This clone was seen a single time. CDR3 DNA: TGTGCCAGCAGTTACACAGGGGGCCCATACGAGCAGTACTTC. Amino acid sequence: CASSYTGGPYEQYF. The chain employs TRBV2 and TRBJ2-7, with TRBD1 identical over 9 bases. V shed 5 bases and J 4 bases; nucleotides not matched to a gene: 6. Germline V gives CDR1 SNHLY, CDR2 FYNNEI. The CDR3 runs 14 residues.

The V and J genes are TRBV6-6 and TRBJ2-1; 9 positions agree with TRBD1. Trimming at V came to 0 bases and at J to 4 bases, leaving 4 bases not matched to a gene. The CDR3 runs to 16 residues. Germline assignment: CDR1 MNHNY and CDR2 SVGAGI (reference sequence). CDR3: CASSYSQGAPYNEQFF. CDR3 DNA sequence: TGTGCCAGCAGTTACTCACAGGGGGCGCCTTACAATGAGCAGTTCTTC.

This chain connects TRBV18 to TRBJ2-7; TRBD2 is a possible D gene (6 bases). The germline V gene encodes CDR1 KGHSH and CDR2 LQKENI. The CDR3 runs to 15 residues. V lost 5 bases, J lost 1 base, and 15 bases lay in between. CDR3 in amino acids: CASSRDLQPSYEQYF. The CDR3 DNA follows: TGTGCCAGCTCAAGGGACTTACAGCCGTCCTACGAGCAGTACTTC. The complete variable domain, with remaining parts taken from reference TRBV18 and TRBJ2-7, reads NAGVMQNPRHLVRRRGQEARLRCSPMKGHSHVYWYRQLPEEGLKFMVYLQKENIIDESGMPKERFSAEFPKEGPSILRIQQVVRGDSAAYFCASSRDLQPSYEQYFGPGTRLTVT.

This chain links TRBV2 with TRBJ2-3; D might be TRBD2 (6 bases). CDR1 and CDR2 (germline): SNHLY, FYNNEI. Between the trimmed V and J ends, which lost 11 bases and 6 bases, there was a span of 6 bases. The CDR3 runs 9 residues. The CDR3 DNA follows: TGTGCCGCGGGGGATACGCAGTATTTT. The encoded protein is CAAGDTQYF. The whole variable domain, remainder taken from reference TRBV2 and TRBJ2-3, is EPEVTQTPSHQVTQMGQEVILRCVPISNHLYFYWYRQILGQKVEFLVSFYNNEISEKSEIFDDQFSVERPDGSNFTLKIRSTKLEDSAMYFCAAGDTQYFGPGTRLTVL.

The chain is built from TRBV7-2 and TRBJ2-5; TRBD1 agrees at 9 bases. CDR1 SGHTA and CDR2 FQGNSA come from the germline V gene. The CDR3 has 15 amino acids. V gave up 1 base and J gave up 7 bases; unmatched junction bases: 7. The CDR3 DNA reads as TGTGCCAGCAGCTTAGGGCACAGGGGGCTGGGGACCCAGTACTTC. It encodes CASSLGHRGLGTQYF.

The chain carries TRBV3-1 (or the pseudogene TRBV3-2) and TRBJ2-7; TRBD1 is a possible D gene (5 bases). CDR3 length: 14 residues. Germline CDR1 is LGHDT and CDR2 is YNNKEL (reference sequence). Trimming removed 1 base from V and 4 bases from J, with 11 bases in between. The CDR3 sequence is CASSQVQERYEQYF. The CDR3 region has the DNA TGTGCCAGCAGCCAAGTACAGGAAAGATACGAGCAGTACTTC.

The V gene is TRBV7-3, the J gene TRBJ1-6; D perhaps matches TRBD1 (6 bases). The germline V gene has CDR1 SGHTA and CDR2 FQGTGA. V was clipped by 3 bases and J by 8 bases, with 11 bases between them. This CDR3 has 14 amino acids. The CDR3 spells CASSLGGADSPLHF. The CDR3 coding sequence is TGTGCCAGCAGCTTGGGGGGGGCTGATTCACCCCTCCACTTT. Drawing the rest from reference TRBV7-3 and TRBJ1-6, the complete variable domain is GAGVSQTPSNKVTEKGKYVELRCDPISGHTALYWYRQSLGQGPEFLIYFQGTGAADDSGLPNDRFFAVRPEGSVSTLKIQRTERGDSAVYLCASSLGGADSPLHFGNGTRLTVT.

V is TRBV19 and J is TRBJ1-3, with D uncertain. Germline CDR1 is LNHDA and CDR2 is SQIVND (reference sequence). The CDR3 contains 16 residues. V was trimmed by 8 bases and J by 2 bases, leaving 19 bases between them. The CDR3 protein is CASRGKTVQTGNTIYF. CDR3 coding DNA: TGTGCCAGTCGAGGCAAGACCGTCCAAACTGGAAACACCATATATTTT. The full variable domain, its missing parts supplied by reference TRBV19 and TRBJ1-3, is DGGITQSPKYLFRKEGQNVTLSCEQNLNHDAMYWYRQDPGQGLRLIYYSQIVNDFQKGDIAEGYSVSREKKESFPLTVTSAQKNPTAFYLCASRGKTVQTGNTIYFGEGSWLTVV.

This chain uses TRBV3-1 (or the pseudogene TRBV3-2) with TRBJ2-6; maybe TRBD2 (5 bases). Trimming took off 7 bases at V and 2 bases at J, with 24 bases between the two ends. The CDR3 consists of 19 residues. Looked up from germline, CDR1 is LGHDT and CDR2 is YNNKEL (reference sequence). The CDR3 is CASNSVRSKAVTGANVLTF. CDR3 DNA: TGTGCCAGCAACTCGGTAAGATCAAAAGCGGTTACTGGGGCCAACGTCCTGACTTTC.

Worth noting for this clone: Other DNA sequences in this sample translate to the same CDR3. The chain employs TRBV7-9 and TRBJ1-4; the match to TRBD1 covers 11 bases. The ends lost 4 bases at V and 5 bases at J; junction bases unmatched: 0. CDR1 is SEHNR, CDR2 FQNEAQ, per germline (reference sequence). The CDR3 totals 14 residues. This CDR3 reads CASSWDRGNEKLFF. The DNA of the CDR3 is TGTGCCAGCAGCTGGGACAGGGGGAATGAAAAACTGTTTTTT.

The genes are TRBV5-4 and TRBJ2-7; maybe TRBD1 (5 bases). CDR3 length: 13 residues. Germline values: CDR1 SGHNT, CDR2 YYREEE (reference sequence). Trimming left V 2 bases short and J 4 bases short, with 10 bases between. As DNA, the CDR3 is TGTGCCAGCAGCTTTTCAGGGTCGTACGAGCAGTACTTC. This codes for CASSFSGSYEQYF.